The clone carrying this T cell receptor beta chain was picked up a small number of times. Its target is unknown. Clones were sequenced by immunoSEQ multiplex PCR, and TCRdb holds only the in-frame ones, with some missing. The data show over 50,000 clones, roughly four fifths seen once. This sample was included in a study of vaccination effects on CD4 cells after COVID-19. Viral peptide pool expansion of antigen-specific CD4+ T cells preceded sequencing in the ViraFEST assay. Subsequent to roughly 10 days of culture, CD4+ T cells were isolated. Specimen: CD4+ T cells from PBMCs cultured with HCoV-229E spike peptides, collected before COVID-19 vaccination. This sequence was found in a human donor who received a COVID-19 vaccine.

DNA for the CDR3: TGCGCCAGCAGCTGGGGGGGGGACGGTGAAGCTTTCTTT. The encoded protein is CASSWGGDGEAFF. The rearrangement joins TRBV5-1 to TRBJ1-1; tentatively, D is TRBD1 (5 bases). The V end lost 3 bases, the J end lost 7 bases, and 13 bases lay between the germline ends. This CDR3 spans 13 amino acids. The germline V gene encodes CDR1 SGHRS and CDR2 YFSETQ.